This T cell receptor (beta chain) was found in a study of T cell repertoires in breast cancer (dated by TCRdb to 2016 to 2017). With regard to the full study: The study profiled tumors, lymph nodes and peripheral blood lymphocytes from breast cancer patients, plus peripheral blood from healthy control donors. Tumors and tumor-involved lymph nodes were minced, digested with Liberase and DNase, and then passed through 70-um and 40-um filters. On average, about 500,000 sequences per sample and around 9.6 reads per input cell were obtained by sequencing. The controls were nine healthy donors whose age range was similar to that of the patients. Tumor-free lymph nodes were processed without enzymatic digestion, and blood samples were separated by Ficoll. Given the low mutational burden of breast cancer and the rarity of common mutations in breast cancer, it was reasoned that TCRs shared between breast cancer patients would target shared antigens. Most of the roughly 23 patient tumors analyzed for shared TCRs were ER+/PR+.

Many counts were recorded for this clonotype. This receptor's antigen is unknown. Per-nucleotide qualities are absent, and no much larger clonotype sits a single base away. Library method: emulsion pairing. Unpaired genes were suppressed by a second nested PCR containing blocking oligos, after which a third nested PCR added Illumina adaptors and barcodes. Between roughly 5,000 and 250,000 T cells, along with C-region, Stepout and V-region primers, were included in each emulsion RT-PCR master mix. The emulsions were generated using the Micellula Emulsion and Purification Kit, and the RT-PCR was run with Qiagen OneStep RT-PCR reagents. Pooled libraries were sequenced with paired-end 2 x 250 reads on an Illumina MiSeq. The source study handled its data this way. Read pairs were joined in Galaxy and clipped at the engineered overlap into separate alpha and beta files; unclipped reads were discarded. Alpha-beta pairs were assigned with CompleteTCR, a MiTCR-based pipeline that links chains sharing read cluster identifiers using an R script. TCR sequences that were observed only once, representing about 1-3%, were removed as potential sequencing errors. TCRdb applied fastp at Q25 and MiXCR to the public reads, then kept only in-frame beta chains. Rows with one shared CDR3 protein collapse into an entry with the most common genes and DNA. The V and J calls shown here were made by TCRdb, not taken from the authors' results. In all, the sample holds about 40,000 distinct CDR3 sequences, and about 41% of those were seen once. 60% of the sample comes from the top ten.

Via the germline V gene (reference sequence), CDR1 is LGHDT and CDR2 YNNKEL. From its cysteine to its phenylalanine, the CDR3 spans 14 amino acids. Solely the CDR3 DNA is kept, with 42 bases framed from the first base. Compared with germline, V lacks 4 bases and J lacks 4 bases; bases without a gene match: 5. The study used an expanded emulsion RT-PCR method with primers for all TCR V genes to analyze paired alpha-beta TCRs of CD8+ T cells. CD8+ T cells were isolated with a CD8 positive selection kit and were then incubated overnight in roughly 10 IU/mL IL-2 prior to emulsion RT-PCR. Overall study results and their limits: TRBV7 predominance was observed among shared TCRs, which possibly reflected tumor recognition or mispriming bias from eight TRBV7 primers. Sentinel lymph nodes involved by tumor shared about fourfold more TCRs with matched tumor repertoires than tumor-free nodes did (roughly 8% versus 2%). Shared TCRs were encoded by various nucleotide sequences, which suggests selection and expansion based on antigen. Fewer than 20 TCR pairs were shared across seven or more patient tumors and were rarely found in control blood, which suggested possible tumor specificity. Discarding singleton TCRs and sampling only part of each tumor may have missed genuine antitumor clones. Emulsion RT-PCR was considered qualitative rather than quantitative, because transcript abundance and primer differences skewed the recovery of clones.

The clonotype was recovered from a pool of human donors with breast cancer or a healthy control (not recorded which). The V gene is TRBV3-1 and the J gene is TRBJ1-2, with 8 junctional bases fitting TRBD1. The sequenced material came from CD8+ T cells. The DNA sequence reads TGTGCCAGCAGCCCTAGACAGGGGTCCTATGGCTACACCTTC. It translates to CASSPRQGSYGYTF.